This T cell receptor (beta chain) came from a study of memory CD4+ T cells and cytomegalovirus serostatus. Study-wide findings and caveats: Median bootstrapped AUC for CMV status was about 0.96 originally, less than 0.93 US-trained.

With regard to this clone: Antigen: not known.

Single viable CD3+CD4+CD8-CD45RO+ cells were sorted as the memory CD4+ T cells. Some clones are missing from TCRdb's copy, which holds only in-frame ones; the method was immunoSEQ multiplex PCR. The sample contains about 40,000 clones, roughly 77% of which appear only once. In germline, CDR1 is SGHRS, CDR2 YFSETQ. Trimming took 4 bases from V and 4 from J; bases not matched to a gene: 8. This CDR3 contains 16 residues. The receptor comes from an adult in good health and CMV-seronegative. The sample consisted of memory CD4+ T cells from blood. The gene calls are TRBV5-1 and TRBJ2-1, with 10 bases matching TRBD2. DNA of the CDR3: TGCGCCAGCAGCCCGGAGCGGGGGGGAGCTTACAATGAGCAGTTCTTC. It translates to CASSPERGGAYNEQFF.